Reported below is one T cell receptor beta chain. Here immunoSEQ multiplex PCR was the method, and the copy in TCRdb shows in-frame clones only, minus some. The sample shows about 4,000 clones, under 20% of them seen only once. CDR3 length: 11 residues. CDR1 DFQATT and CDR2 SNEGSKA come from the germline V gene (reference sequence). The sample is drawn from a study of tumour-infiltrating T cells in Burkitt lymphoma. Study in general: Survival, overall and progression-free, tracked with productive clonality.

The sequencing sample was made of tumor tissue. V gene TRBV20-1 combines with J gene TRBJ1-4; D may be TRBD1 (6 bases). The sequence came from a human donor with diffuse large B-cell lymphoma. Some clones in this sample may be carry-over from other donors' samples. The CDR3 is CSPYRDEKLFF. DNA for the CDR3: TGCAGCCCATACAGGGATGAAAAACTGTTTTTT.